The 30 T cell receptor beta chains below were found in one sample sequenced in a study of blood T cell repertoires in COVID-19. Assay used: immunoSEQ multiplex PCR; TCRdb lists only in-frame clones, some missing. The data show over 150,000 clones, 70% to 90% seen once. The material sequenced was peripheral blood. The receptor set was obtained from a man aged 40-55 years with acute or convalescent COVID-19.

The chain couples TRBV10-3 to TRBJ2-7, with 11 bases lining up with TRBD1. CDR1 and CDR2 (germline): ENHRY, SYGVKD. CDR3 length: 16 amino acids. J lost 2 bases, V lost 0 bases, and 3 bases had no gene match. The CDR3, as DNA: TGTGCCATCAGTGAGTCCCGGGACAGGGGGACCTACGAGCAGTACTTC. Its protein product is CAISESRDRGTYEQYF.

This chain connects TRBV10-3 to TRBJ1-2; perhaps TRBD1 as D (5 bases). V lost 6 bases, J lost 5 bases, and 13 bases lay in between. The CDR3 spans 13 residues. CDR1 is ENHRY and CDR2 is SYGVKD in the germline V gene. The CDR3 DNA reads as TGTGCCATCAGACCGGACACTCGTTATGGCTACACCTTC. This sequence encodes CAIRPDTRYGYTF.

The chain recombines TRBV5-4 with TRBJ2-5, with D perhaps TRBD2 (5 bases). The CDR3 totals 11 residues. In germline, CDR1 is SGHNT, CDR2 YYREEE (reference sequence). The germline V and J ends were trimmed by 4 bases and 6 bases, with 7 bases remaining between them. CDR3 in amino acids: CASSREKTQYF. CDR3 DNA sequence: TGTGCCAGCAGCCGGGAAAAGACCCAGTACTTC.

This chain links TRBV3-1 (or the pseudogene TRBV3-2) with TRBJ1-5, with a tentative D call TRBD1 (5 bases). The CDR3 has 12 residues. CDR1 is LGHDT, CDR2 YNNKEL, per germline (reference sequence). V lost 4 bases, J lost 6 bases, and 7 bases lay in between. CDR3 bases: TGTGCCAGCAGCCCTCAGGGTCAGCCCCAGCATTTT. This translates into CASSPQGQPQHF.

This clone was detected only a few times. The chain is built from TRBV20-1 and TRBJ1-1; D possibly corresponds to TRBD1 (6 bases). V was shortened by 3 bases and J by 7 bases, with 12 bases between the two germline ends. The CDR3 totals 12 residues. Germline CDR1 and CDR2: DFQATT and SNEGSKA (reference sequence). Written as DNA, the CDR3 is TGCAGTGCTAGTTCTACAGGGATTGAAGCTTTCTTT. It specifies CSASSTGIEAFF.

CDR3 nucleotides: TGTGCCAGCAGTCTAAGAGCAGGGTCCGGCTATGGCTACACCTTC. Its protein product is CASSLRAGSGYGYTF. The J gene is TRBJ1-2, the V gene TRBV28, with a tentative D call TRBD1 (5 bases). CDR1 is MDHEN and CDR2 is SYDVKM in the germline V gene. The V and J ends lost 5 bases and 4 bases respectively, with 17 bases between them. The CDR3 contains 15 residues.

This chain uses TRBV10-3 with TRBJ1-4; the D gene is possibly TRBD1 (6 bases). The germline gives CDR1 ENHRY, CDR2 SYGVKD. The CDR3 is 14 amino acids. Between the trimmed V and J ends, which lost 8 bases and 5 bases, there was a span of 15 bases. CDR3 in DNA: TGTGCCATCCGAGGGGCAGGGGCCAATGAAAAACTGTTTTTT. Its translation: CAIRGAGANEKLFF.

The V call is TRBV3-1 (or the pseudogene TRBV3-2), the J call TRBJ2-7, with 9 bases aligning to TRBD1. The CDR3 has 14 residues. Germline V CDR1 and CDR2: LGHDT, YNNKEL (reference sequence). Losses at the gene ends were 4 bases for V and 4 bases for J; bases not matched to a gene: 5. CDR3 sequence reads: CASSPTTGGYEQYF. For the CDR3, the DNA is TGTGCCAGCAGCCCTACGACAGGGGGGTACGAGCAGTACTTC.

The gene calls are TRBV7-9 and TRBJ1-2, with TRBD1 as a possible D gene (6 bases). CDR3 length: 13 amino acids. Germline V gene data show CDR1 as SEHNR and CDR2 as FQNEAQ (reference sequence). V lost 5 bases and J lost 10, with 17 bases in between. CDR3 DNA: TGTGCCAGCAGCCGAACACAGGGAAATGACTACACCTTC. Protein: CASSRTQGNDYTF.

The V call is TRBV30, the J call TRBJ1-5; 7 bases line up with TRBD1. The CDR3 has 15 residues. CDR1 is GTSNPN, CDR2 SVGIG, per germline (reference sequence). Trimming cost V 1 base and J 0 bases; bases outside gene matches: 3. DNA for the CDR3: TGTGCCTGGAGTGAGGGACAGTATAGCAATCAGCCCCAGCATTTT. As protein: CAWSEGQYSNQPQHF.

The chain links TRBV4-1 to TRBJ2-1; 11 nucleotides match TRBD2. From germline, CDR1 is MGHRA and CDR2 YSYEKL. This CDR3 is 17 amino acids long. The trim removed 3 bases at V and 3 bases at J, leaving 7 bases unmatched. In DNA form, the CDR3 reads TGCGCCAGCAGCCACCCCACTAGCGGGGGACTCTACAATGAGCAGTTCTTC. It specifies CASSHPTSGGLYNEQFF.

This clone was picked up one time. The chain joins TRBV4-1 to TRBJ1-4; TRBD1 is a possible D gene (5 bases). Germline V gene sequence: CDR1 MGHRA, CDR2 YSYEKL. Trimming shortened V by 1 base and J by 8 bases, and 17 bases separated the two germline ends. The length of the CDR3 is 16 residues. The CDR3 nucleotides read TGCGCCAGCAGCCAAGGGGTCGGGGGACCGAAGGAAAAACTGTTTTTT. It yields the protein CASSQGVGGPKEKLFF.

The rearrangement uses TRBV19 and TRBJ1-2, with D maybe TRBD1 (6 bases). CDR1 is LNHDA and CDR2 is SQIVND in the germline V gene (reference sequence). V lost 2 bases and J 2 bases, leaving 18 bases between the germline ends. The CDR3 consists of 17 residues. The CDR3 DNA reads TGTGCCAGTAGTATATACCGGGGGGCCGACGACAACTATGGCTACACCTTC. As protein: CASSIYRGADDNYGYTF.

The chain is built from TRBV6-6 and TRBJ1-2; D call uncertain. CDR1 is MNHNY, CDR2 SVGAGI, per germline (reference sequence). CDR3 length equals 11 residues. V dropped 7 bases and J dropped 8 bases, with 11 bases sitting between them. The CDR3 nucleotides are TGTGCCAGCAAGTCTGGGCTAGGCTACACCTTC. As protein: CASKSGLGYTF.

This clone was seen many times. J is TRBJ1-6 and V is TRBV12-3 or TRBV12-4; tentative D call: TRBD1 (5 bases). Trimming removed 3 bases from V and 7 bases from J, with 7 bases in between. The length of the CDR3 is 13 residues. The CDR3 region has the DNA TGTGCCAGCAGTTTTCAGGGCAATTCACCCCTCCACTTT. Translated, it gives CASSFQGNSPLHF.

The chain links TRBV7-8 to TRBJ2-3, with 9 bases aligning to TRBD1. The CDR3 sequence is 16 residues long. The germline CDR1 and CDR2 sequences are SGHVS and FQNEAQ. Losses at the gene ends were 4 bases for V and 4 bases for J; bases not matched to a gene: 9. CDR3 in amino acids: CASSSRPGQGSDTQYF. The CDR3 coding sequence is TGTGCCAGCAGCTCACGACCGGGACAGGGCTCAGATACGCAGTATTTT.

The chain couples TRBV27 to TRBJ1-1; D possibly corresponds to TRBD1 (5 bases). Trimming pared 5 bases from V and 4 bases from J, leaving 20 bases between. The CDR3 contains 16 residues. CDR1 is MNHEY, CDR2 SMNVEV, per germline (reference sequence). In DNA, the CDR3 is TGTGCCAGCAGTCCGGGACTTCGAAATACCCCCACTGAAGCTTTCTTT. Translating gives CASSPGLRNTPTEAFF.

CDR3 in amino acids: CASRSDRDQSEAFF. The CDR3 nucleotides read TGTGCCAGCAGATCAGACAGGGATCAAAGTGAAGCTTTCTTT. The V gene is TRBV6-6, the J gene TRBJ1-1, with 7 bases identical to TRBD1. Germline V gene sequence: CDR1 MNHNY, CDR2 SVGAGI (reference sequence). CDR3 length: 14 amino acids. After removal of 6 bases from V and 7 bases from J, the junction contained 11 bases not matched to a gene.

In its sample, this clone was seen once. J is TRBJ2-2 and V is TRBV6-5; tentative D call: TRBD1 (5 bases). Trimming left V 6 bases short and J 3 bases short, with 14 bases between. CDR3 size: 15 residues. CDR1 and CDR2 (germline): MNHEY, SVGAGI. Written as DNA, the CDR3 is TGTGCCAGCAGGGATAGGGGCCCATACACCGGGGAGCTGTTTTTT. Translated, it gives CASRDRGPYTGELFF.

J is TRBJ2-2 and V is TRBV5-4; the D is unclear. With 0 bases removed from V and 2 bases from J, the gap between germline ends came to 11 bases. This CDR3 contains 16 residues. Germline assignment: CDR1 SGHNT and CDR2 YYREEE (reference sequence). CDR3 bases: TGTGCCAGCAGCTTGGCTAGTGCAGCAAACACCGGGGAGCTGTTTTTT. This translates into CASSLASAANTGELFF. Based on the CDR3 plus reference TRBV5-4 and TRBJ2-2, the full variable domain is ETGVTQSPTHLIKTRGQQVTLRCSSQSGHNTVSWYQQALGQGPQFIFQYYREEENGRGNFPPRFSGLQFPNYSSELNVNALELDDSALYLCASSLASAANTGELFFGEGSRLTVL.

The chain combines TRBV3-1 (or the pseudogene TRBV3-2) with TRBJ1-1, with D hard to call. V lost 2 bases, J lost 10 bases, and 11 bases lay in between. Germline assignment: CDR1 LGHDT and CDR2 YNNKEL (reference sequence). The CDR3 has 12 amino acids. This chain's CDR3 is CASSQLEGGAFF. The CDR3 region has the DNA TGTGCCAGCAGCCAATTGGAAGGAGGAGCTTTCTTT.

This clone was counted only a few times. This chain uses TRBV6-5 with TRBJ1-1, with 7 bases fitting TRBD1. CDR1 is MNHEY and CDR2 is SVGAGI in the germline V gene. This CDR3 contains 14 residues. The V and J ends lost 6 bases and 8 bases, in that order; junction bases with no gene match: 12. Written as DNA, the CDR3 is TGTGCCAGCAGAAAATACAGGGGAGGAGAGGAAGCTTTCTTT. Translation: CASRKYRGGEEAFF.

The CDR3 loop reads CASIEGAGGSTDTQYF. The CDR3 DNA follows: TGCGCCAGCATCGAAGGAGCGGGGGGGTCCACAGATACGCAGTATTTT. The chain recombines TRBV5-1 with TRBJ2-3; 10 nucleotides agree with TRBD2. The CDR3 has 16 amino acids. Germline V CDR1 and CDR2: SGHRS, YFSETQ. The V segment lost 6 bases and the J segment 2 bases; nucleotides outside the gene matches: 9.

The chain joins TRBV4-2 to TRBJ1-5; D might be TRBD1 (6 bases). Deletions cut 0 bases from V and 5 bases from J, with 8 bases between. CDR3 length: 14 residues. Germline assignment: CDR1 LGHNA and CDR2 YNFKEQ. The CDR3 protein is CASSQDSGDQPQHF. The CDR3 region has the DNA TGTGCCAGCAGCCAAGATTCAGGGGATCAGCCCCAGCATTTT.

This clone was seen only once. Here the CDR3 reads CASSSRTGILQYF. CDR3 DNA sequence: TGTGCCAGTAGTAGCCGGACAGGCATTCTGCAGTATTTT. The chain couples TRBV19 to TRBJ2-3, with TRBD1 matching over 7 bases. Trimming cost V 4 bases and J 11 bases; bases outside gene matches: 9. Per the germline V gene, CDR1 is LNHDA and CDR2 is SQIVND (reference sequence). CDR3 length: 13 amino acids.

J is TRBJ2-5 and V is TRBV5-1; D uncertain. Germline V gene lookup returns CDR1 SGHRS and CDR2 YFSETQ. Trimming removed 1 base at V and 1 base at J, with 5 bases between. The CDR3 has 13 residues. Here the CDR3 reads CASSLHSQETQYF. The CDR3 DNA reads TGCGCCAGCAGCTTGCACAGCCAAGAGACCCAGTACTTC.

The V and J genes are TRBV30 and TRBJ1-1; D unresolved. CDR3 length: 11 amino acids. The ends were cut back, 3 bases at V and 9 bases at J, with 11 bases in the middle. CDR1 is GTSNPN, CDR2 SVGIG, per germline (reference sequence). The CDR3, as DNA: TGTGCCTGGAGCAGGCCGGATAAAGCTTTCTTT. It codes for CAWSRPDKAFF.

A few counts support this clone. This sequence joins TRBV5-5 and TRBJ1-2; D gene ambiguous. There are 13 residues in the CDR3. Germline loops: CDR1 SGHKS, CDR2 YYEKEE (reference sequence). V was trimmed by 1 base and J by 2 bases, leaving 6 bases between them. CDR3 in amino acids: CASSLFGNYGYTF. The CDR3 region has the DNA TGTGCCAGCAGCTTGTTCGGGAACTATGGCTACACCTTC.

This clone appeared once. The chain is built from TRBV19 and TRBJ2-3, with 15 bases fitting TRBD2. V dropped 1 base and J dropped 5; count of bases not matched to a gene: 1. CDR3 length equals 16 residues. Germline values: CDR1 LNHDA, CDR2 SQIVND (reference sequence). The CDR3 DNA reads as TGTGCCAGTAGTATAGGGACTAGCGGGGGGGAAGATACGCAGTATTTT. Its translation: CASSIGTSGGEDTQYF.

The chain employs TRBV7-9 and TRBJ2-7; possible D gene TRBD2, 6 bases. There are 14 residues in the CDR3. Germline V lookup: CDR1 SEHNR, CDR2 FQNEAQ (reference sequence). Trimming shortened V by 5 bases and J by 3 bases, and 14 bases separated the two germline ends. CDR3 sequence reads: CASSPLGGFYEQYF. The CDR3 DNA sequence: TGTGCCAGCAGCCCGCTGGGGGGTTTCTACGAGCAGTACTTC.